Sequencing of this TCR beta chain was carried out in a study of radiation and T cells in renal cell carcinoma. Study conclusions and caveats: Tumor samples were small regions of approximately 1 g. In nephrectomy-only tumors, top 100 clonotypes averaged roughly 43%, versus around 50% irradiated.

Treatment in this sample: 15 Gy SBRT to primary tumor, nephrectomy 4 weeks later. Nephrectomy followed 15 Gy stereotactic body radiation by 4 weeks. Germline V gives CDR1 SGHDN, CDR2 FVKESK. Deletions cut 3 bases from V and 5 bases from J, with 13 bases between. There are 14 residues in the CDR3. Sequencing was performed with immunoSEQ multiplex PCR; in TCRdb, only in-frame clones are kept and a portion is missing. Of just over 15,000 clones listed, about three fifths are singletons. About this clone itself: Its antigen is currently unknown.

The chain links TRBV14 to TRBJ2-5; D may be TRBD1 (5 bases). Sequenced here: tumor tissue, sampled from a patient whose treatment included radiotherapy and nephrectomy. The TCR sequence derives from a woman in her 70s with renal cell carcinoma. This chain's CDR3 is CASSQDTQWETQYF. Here the CDR3 DNA reads TGTGCCAGCAGCCAGGACACCCAGTGGGAGACCCAGTACTTC.